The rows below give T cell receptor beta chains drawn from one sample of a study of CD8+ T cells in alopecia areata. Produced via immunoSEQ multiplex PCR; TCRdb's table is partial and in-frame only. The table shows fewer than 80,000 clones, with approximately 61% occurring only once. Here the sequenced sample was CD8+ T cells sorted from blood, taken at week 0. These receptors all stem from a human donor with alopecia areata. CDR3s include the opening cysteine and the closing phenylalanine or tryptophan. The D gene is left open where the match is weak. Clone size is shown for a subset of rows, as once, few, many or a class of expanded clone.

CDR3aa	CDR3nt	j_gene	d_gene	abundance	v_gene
CASSGQGGGYTF	TGTGCCAGCAGCGGACAGGGCGGTGGCTACACCTTC	TRBJ1-2	TRBD1	.	TRBV6-5
CASSFTGNEKLFF	TGCGCCAGCAGCTTCACGGGGAATGAAAAACTGTTTTTT	TRBJ1-4	.	.	TRBV5-1
CASSVRGTPQETQYF	TGTGCCAGCAGCGTCCGCGGGACACCGCAAGAGACCCAGTACTTC	TRBJ2-5	.	.	TRBV9
CATSRDLGGSYEQYF	TGTGCCACCAGCAGAGATTTAGGGGGCTCCTACGAGCAGTACTTC	TRBJ2-7	.	.	TRBV15
CASSSYAGGTDTQYF	TGTGCCAGCAGTTCTTACGCGGGAGGCACAGATACGCAGTATTTT	TRBJ2-3	TRBD2	.	TRBV7-9
CASSQRRTNTEAFF	TGCGCCAGCAGCCAAAGGCGGACTAACACTGAAGCTTTCTTT	TRBJ1-1	.	.	TRBV4-1
CASSQDRTYSNQPQHF	TGCGCCAGCAGCCAAGATCGGACGTATAGCAATCAGCCCCAGCATTTT	TRBJ1-5	.	.	TRBV4-1
CASSSWTVTKETQYF	TGTGCCAGCAGCTCATGGACAGTTACCAAGGAGACCCAGTACTTC	TRBJ2-5	.	once	TRBV11-2
CASSFGPGRGSGNTIYF	TGTGCCAGCAGCTTCGGCCCTGGAAGGGGCTCTGGAAACACCATATATTTT	TRBJ1-3	.	few	TRBV7-9
CASSSETGTPLNEAFF	TGTGCCAGCAGTTCCGAAACCGGGACGCCGCTTAATGAAGCTTTCTTT	TRBJ1-1	.	.	TRBV27
CASSRNSPGGVGSYEQYF	TGCGCCAGCAGTCGCAATAGCCCAGGGGGAGTAGGCTCCTACGAGCAGTACTTC	TRBJ2-7	TRBD1	.	TRBV5-1
CASSPRDSNYGYTF	TGTGCCAGCTCACCACGGGACAGTAACTATGGCTACACCTTC	TRBJ1-2	TRBD1	few	TRBV18
CASSLASRGYQETQYF	TGTGCCAGCAGTTTAGCTTCCAGGGGGTACCAAGAGACCCAGTACTTC	TRBJ2-5	TRBD1	.	TRBV27
CASSLGAGYTF	TGTGCCAGCAGCTTGGGGGCTGGCTACACCTTC	TRBJ1-2	.	.	TRBV5-6
CSVEAQYEQYF	TGCAGCGTTGAAGCTCAGTACGAGCAGTACTTC	TRBJ2-7	.	.	TRBV29-1
CASSEGFITGGWGETQYF	TGTGCCAGCAGCGAGGGATTCATAACAGGGGGCTGGGGAGAGACCCAGTACTTC	TRBJ2-5	TRBD1	.	TRBV9
CSVGQGAGSYEQYF	TGCAGCGTTGGGCAGGGGGCGGGAAGTTACGAGCAGTACTTC	TRBJ2-7	TRBD1	.	TRBV29-1
CASSAYPGTQYF	TGTGCCAGCAGCGCCTACCCGGGCACGCAGTATTTT	TRBJ2-3	.	.	TRBV9
CASSLNGVNTEAFF	TGCGCCAGCAGCTTGAATGGAGTAAACACTGAAGCTTTCTTT	TRBJ1-1	.	.	TRBV5-1
CASSQGSGSTNYGYTF	TGTGCCAGCAGCCAAGGATCAGGCAGCACTAACTATGGCTACACCTTC	TRBJ1-2	.	.	TRBV14
CASSYGYGYTF	TGTGCCAGCAGTTACGGTTATGGCTACACCTTC	TRBJ1-2	.	.	TRBV6-5
CASSLSGALGETQYF	TGTGCCAGCAGCTTATCGGGGGCTCTGGGAGAGACCCAGTACTTC	TRBJ2-5	.	few	TRBV7-9
CATQGGGTGELFF	TGTGCCACTCAAGGAGGGGGCACCGGGGAGCTGTTTTTT	TRBJ2-2	.	.	TRBV7-9
CASSPSVEYNEQFF	TGTGCCAGCAGTCCCTCCGTTGAGTACAATGAGCAGTTCTTC	TRBJ2-1	.	.	TRBV27
CASSQQGAGNYGYTF	TGCGCCAGCAGCCAACAGGGGGCGGGTAACTATGGCTACACCTTC	TRBJ1-2	TRBD1	.	TRBV4-1
CSVEEFQGLEEKLFF	TGCAGCGTTGAAGAATTTCAGGGACTTGAGGAAAAACTGTTTTTT	TRBJ1-4	.	few	TRBV29-1
CASSDSGTGGFYGYTF	TGTGCCAGCAGTGACTCCGGGACAGGGGGCTTCTATGGCTACACCTTC	TRBJ1-2	TRBD1	few	TRBV6-4
CASSEAGGPMGEQYF	TGTGCCAGCAGTGAAGCGGGAGGGCCGATGGGCGAGCAGTACTTC	TRBJ2-7	TRBD2	few	TRBV6-1
CASSPPVVVSSYTDTQYF	TGTGCCAGCTCACCACCTGTTGTCGTTAGCAGTTACACAGATACGCAGTATTTT	TRBJ2-3	.	.	TRBV18
CASSQAFPDRSYEQYF	TGCGCCAGCAGCCAAGCGTTTCCTGACAGGTCCTACGAGCAGTACTTC	TRBJ2-7	.	.	TRBV4-3
CASSPHTGTTSSYNEQFF	TGCGCCAGCAGCCCACATACCGGGACTACCAGCTCCTACAATGAGCAGTTCTTC	TRBJ2-1	TRBD2	.	TRBV4-1
CASGPVGVSYEQYF	TGTGCCAGCGGTCCTGTGGGGGTTTCCTACGAGCAGTACTTC	TRBJ2-7	.	.	TRBV7-9
CASSLDLAGGVWPDTQYF	TGCGCCAGCAGCTTGGACTTAGCGGGAGGAGTTTGGCCAGATACGCAGTATTTT	TRBJ2-3	TRBD2	.	TRBV5-1
CASSLVPQGNYEQYF	TGTGCCAGCAGTTTAGTCCCGCAGGGCAACTACGAGCAGTACTTC	TRBJ2-7	.	.	TRBV28
CASSLNRGHTDTQYF	TGTGCCAGCAGCTTAAACAGGGGCCACACAGATACGCAGTATTTT	TRBJ2-3	TRBD1	few	TRBV7-3
CASRGLAGVFQYF	TGTGCCAGCAGGGGACTAGCGGGGGTATTCCAGTACTTC	TRBJ2-5	TRBD2	.	TRBV7-9
CASSLLGAPEAFF	TGTGCCAGCAGCTTGTTGGGGGCGCCCGAAGCTTTCTTT	TRBJ1-1	.	.	TRBV5-6
CSVRPGDYEQYF	TGCAGCGTGCGACCGGGGGACTACGAGCAGTACTTC	TRBJ2-7	.	medium-sized	TRBV29-1
CASRTGFYEQYF	TGTGCCAGCCGGACAGGTTTTTACGAGCAGTACTTC	TRBJ2-7	TRBD1	.	TRBV6-5
CASSLERNQPQHF	TGTGCCAGCAGCTTGGAGCGCAATCAGCCCCAGCATTTT	TRBJ1-5	.	once	TRBV5-6
CASSLGALSDTQYF	TGTGCCAGCAGCTTGGGCGCTCTCTCAGATACGCAGTATTTT	TRBJ2-3	.	.	TRBV5-8
CASSFVGGYEQYF	TGTGCCAGCAGTTTTGTGGGGGGCTACGAGCAGTACTTC	TRBJ2-7	.	.	TRBV27
CASSWGLANGELFF	TGTGCCAGCAGCTGGGGACTAGCTAACGGGGAGCTGTTTTTT	TRBJ2-2	TRBD2	.	TRBV7-9
CASSPSSVAGRIYEQYF	TGTGCCAGCAGTCCTTCTAGCGTAGCGGGACGAATCTACGAGCAGTACTTC	TRBJ2-7	TRBD2	.	TRBV27
CASSYTGATETQYF	TGTGCCAGCAGCTATACAGGGGCGACAGAGACCCAGTACTTC	TRBJ2-5	TRBD1	.	TRBV27
CSVEWVGQYEQYF	TGCAGCGTTGAATGGGTGGGCCAATACGAGCAGTACTTC	TRBJ2-7	.	.	TRBV29-1
CASSWTANTGELFF	TGCGCCAGCAGTTGGACAGCGAACACCGGGGAGCTGTTTTTT	TRBJ2-2	.	few	TRBV5-1
CASSQDRDTRWSGANVLTF	TGTGCCAGCAGCCAAGACCGGGACACGAGGTGGTCTGGGGCCAACGTCCTGACTTTC	TRBJ2-6	.	.	TRBV14
CASSLAGGPEQYF	TGTGCCAGCAGTTTAGCGGGAGGGCCCGAGCAGTACTTC	TRBJ2-7	TRBD2	.	TRBV6-5
CASSPSGTGVYEQYF	TGTGCCAGCAGCCCATCCGGGACAGGGGTCTACGAGCAGTACTTC	TRBJ2-7	TRBD1	few	TRBV7-2
CASSLVPPRGGYEQYF	TGTGCCAGCAGCTTAGTACCCCCCAGGGGAGGGTACGAGCAGTACTTC	TRBJ2-7	.	.	TRBV7-9
CASSPGQSSYEQYF	TGTGCCAGCAGTCCGGGACAGAGCTCCTACGAGCAGTACTTC	TRBJ2-7	TRBD1	many	TRBV7-9
CASSFRGRRNIQYF	TGTGCCAGCAGTTTCCGGGGACGTCGGAACATTCAGTACTTC	TRBJ2-4	.	.	TRBV28